This TCR beta chain was documented in a study of molecular identifiers for immune sequencing clone quantification. In regard to this clonotype: Antigen specificity is unknown. A much larger clonotype is one base distant, so this may be a read error.

Study-level points and caveats: Identical TCR molecules sharing a barcode could underestimate highly expanded clone sizes.

A CD8+CD4-CCR7+CD45RA+ phenotype served as the sorting definition for naive CD8 T cells. TCRdb processed the PCR reads anew with MiXCR; each CDR3 protein has one entry. The data hold 40,000 to 45,000 distinct CDR3 sequences, with nearly 25% observed a single time. The origin of this receptor is a human donor in good health. Some libraries in this study had Jurkat cell RNA spiked in. Material for sequencing was naive CD8+ T cells from blood, with Jurkat cell RNA spiked in. Subset denoted: FACS-sorted CD8+CD4-CCR7+CD45RA+ naive T cells.

The CDR3 region is CASQWGGNDQPQHF. For the CDR3, the DNA is TGTGCCAGCCAATGGGGGGGGAACGATCAGCCCCAGCATTTT. The V gene is TRBV19, the J gene TRBJ1-5; possibly TRBD1 for D (5 bases). The CDR3 is made up of 14 amino acids. Germline-derived CDR1 and CDR2 are LNHDA and SQIVND (reference sequence). Trimming stripped 9 bases from V and 5 bases from J, with 17 bases between.